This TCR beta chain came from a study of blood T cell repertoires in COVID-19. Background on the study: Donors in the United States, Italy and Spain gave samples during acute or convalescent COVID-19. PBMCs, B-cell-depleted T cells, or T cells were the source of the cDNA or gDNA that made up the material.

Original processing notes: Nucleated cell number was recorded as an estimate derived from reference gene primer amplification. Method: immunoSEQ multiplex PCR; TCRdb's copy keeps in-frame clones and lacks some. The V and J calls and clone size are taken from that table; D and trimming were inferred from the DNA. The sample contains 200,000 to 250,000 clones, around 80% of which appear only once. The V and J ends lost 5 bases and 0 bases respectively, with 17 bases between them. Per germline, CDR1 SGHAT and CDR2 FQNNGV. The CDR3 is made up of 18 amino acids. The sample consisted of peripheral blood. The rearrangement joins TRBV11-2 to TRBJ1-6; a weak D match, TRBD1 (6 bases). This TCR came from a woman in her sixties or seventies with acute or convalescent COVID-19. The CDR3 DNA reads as TGTGCCAGCAGCCGGGTGATTGGGGGCAGCTCCTATAATTCACCCCTCCACTTT. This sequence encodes CASSRVIGGSSYNSPLHF.